These 4 T cell receptor beta chains were all obtained from the same sample, sequenced in a study of blood T cell repertoires in COVID-19. Profiled with immunoSEQ multiplex PCR; TCRdb holds only in-frame clones, not every one. This sample carries about 130,000 clones, around 83% of them seen once, and the ten largest clones take about 16%. The sequencing input was peripheral blood. The receptors were gathered from a woman in her forties or fifties with acute or convalescent COVID-19.

This clone was counted once. J is TRBJ1-1 and V is TRBV28; 8 bases agree with TRBD1. This CDR3 is 16 amino acids long. With V trimmed by 6 bases and J by 4 bases, 13 bases remained unmatched. The germline V gene has CDR1 MDHEN and CDR2 SYDVKM. Written as DNA, the CDR3 is TGTGCCAGCAGGTACACAGGGGGAGCTGGGGTCACTGAAGCTTTCTTT. Its translation: CASRYTGGAGVTEAFF.

The gene calls are TRBV19 and TRBJ2-3, with a possible D match to TRBD2 (5 bases). CDR1 is LNHDA and CDR2 is SQIVND in the germline V gene (reference sequence). This CDR3 comprises 15 residues. The ends were cut back, 3 bases at V and 2 bases at J, with 12 bases in the middle. The CDR3 reads CASSIARVPTDTQYF. CDR3 sequence (DNA): TGTGCCAGTAGTATTGCGAGGGTCCCCACAGATACGCAGTATTTT. Complete variable domain (other parts from reference TRBV19 and TRBJ2-3): DGGITQSPKYLFRKEGQNVTLSCEQNLNHDAMYWYRQDPGQGLRLIYYSQIVNDFQKGDIAEGYSVSREKKESFPLTVTSAQKNPTAFYLCASSIARVPTDTQYFGPGTRLTVL.

The J gene is TRBJ2-7, the V gene TRBV6-6, with 8 bases aligning to TRBD1. CDR3 length: 16 amino acids. The germline CDR1 and CDR2 sequences are MNHNY and SVGAGI (reference sequence). V trimming: 5 bases; J trimming: 6 bases; junction bases outside the gene matches: 15. The CDR3 protein is CASSQTGQGIWSEQYF. DNA for the CDR3: TGTGCCAGCAGTCAGACCGGACAGGGTATTTGGAGCGAGCAGTACTTC.

The chain has TRBV10-2 and TRBJ2-7; possible D gene TRBD2, 5 bases. Germline lookup yields CDR1 WSHSY and CDR2 SAAADI. Trimming took 7 bases from V and 3 from J, leaving 13 bases between them. The CDR3 has 13 residues. The CDR3 sequence is CASKEADHYEQYF. Here the CDR3 DNA reads TGCGCCAGCAAGGAGGCAGACCACTACGAGCAGTACTTC.